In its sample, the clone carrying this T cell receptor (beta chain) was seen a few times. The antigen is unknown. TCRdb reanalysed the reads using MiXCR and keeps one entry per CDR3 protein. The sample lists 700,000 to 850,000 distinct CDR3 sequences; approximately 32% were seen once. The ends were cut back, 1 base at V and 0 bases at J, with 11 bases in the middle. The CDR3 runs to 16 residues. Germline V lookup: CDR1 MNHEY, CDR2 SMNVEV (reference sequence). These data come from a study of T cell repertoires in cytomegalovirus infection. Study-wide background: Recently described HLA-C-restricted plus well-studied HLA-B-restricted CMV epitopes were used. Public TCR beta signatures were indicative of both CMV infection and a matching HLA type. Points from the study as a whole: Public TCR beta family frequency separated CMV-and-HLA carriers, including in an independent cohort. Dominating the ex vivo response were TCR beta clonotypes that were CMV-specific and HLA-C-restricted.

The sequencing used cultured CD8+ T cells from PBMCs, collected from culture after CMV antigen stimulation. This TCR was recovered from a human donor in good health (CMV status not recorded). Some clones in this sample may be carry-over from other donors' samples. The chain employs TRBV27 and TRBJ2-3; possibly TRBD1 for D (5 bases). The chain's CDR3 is CASSLFWTPSTDTQYF. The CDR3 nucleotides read TGTGCCAGCAGTTTATTTTGGACACCTAGCACAGATACGCAGTATTTT.